The 8 T cell receptor beta chains below come from one sample, sequenced in a study of radiation and T cells in renal cell carcinoma. The time point is: baseline pretreatment blood. Treatment given: 15 Gy SBRT to primary tumor, nephrectomy 4 weeks later. The repertoire was sequenced with immunoSEQ multiplex PCR; TCRdb's copy has only in-frame clones and lacks some. The sample has approximately 140,000 clones, approximately 87% seen once. Sequenced material: blood, taken from a patient whose treatment included radiotherapy and nephrectomy. These TCRs come from a woman aged 45 to 65 with renal cell carcinoma.

The J gene is TRBJ2-6, the V gene TRBV19; D gene uncertain. Trimming took off 5 bases at V and 0 bases at J, with 11 bases between the two ends. Germline values: CDR1 LNHDA, CDR2 SQIVND (reference sequence). CDR3 size: 16 residues. The CDR3 DNA is TGTGCCAGTAGTTCGAGGACGGGCTCTGGGGCCAACGTCCTGACTTTC. Translating gives CASSSRTGSGANVLTF.

V usage is TRBV7-9 and J usage is TRBJ2-1; D remains ambiguous. The CDR3 is 12 residues long. Trimming shortened V by 1 base and J by 8 bases, and 6 bases separated the two germline ends. The germline gives CDR1 SEHNR, CDR2 FQNEAQ (reference sequence). The CDR3 sequence is CASSLDGDEQFF. CDR3 sequence (DNA): TGTGCCAGCAGCTTAGATGGAGATGAGCAGTTCTTC.

The V and J genes are TRBV6-1 and TRBJ1-1; no clear D. There are 13 residues in the CDR3. Trimming cost V 10 bases and J 4 bases, with 16 bases left between them. From germline, CDR1 is MNHNS and CDR2 SASEGT. The CDR3 region has the DNA TGTGCCAACAACCCGATTGGACGCACTGAAGCTTTCTTT. This sequence encodes CANNPIGRTEAFF.

The chain employs TRBV6-5 and TRBJ1-1; D perhaps matches TRBD1 (6 bases). V lost 0 bases and J 3 bases, leaving 8 bases between the germline ends. Looked up from germline, CDR1 is MNHEY and CDR2 is SVGAGI. This CDR3 contains 14 residues. The CDR3 DNA sequence: TGTGCCAGCAGTTACTCTGGGGGGCACACTGAAGCTTTCTTT. Translating it yields CASSYSGGHTEAFF.

The gene calls are TRBV15 and TRBJ2-5; D remains ambiguous. Looked up from germline, CDR1 is LNHNV and CDR2 is YYDKDF (reference sequence). The CDR3 totals 13 residues. Between the trimmed V and J ends, which lost 9 bases and 3 bases, there was a span of 14 bases. CDR3 in amino acids: CATAWVKEETQYF. CDR3 sequence (DNA): TGTGCCACTGCGTGGGTCAAAGAAGAGACCCAGTACTTC.

The V gene is TRBV9, the J gene TRBJ1-1, with D possibly TRBD1 on 5 matching bases. This CDR3 has 14 residues. V dropped 0 bases and J dropped 3 bases, with 9 bases sitting between them. Germline CDR1 and CDR2: SGDLS and YYNGEE. The CDR3 is CASSVGGTDTEAFF. The CDR3 DNA follows: TGTGCCAGCAGCGTAGGGGGCACGGACACTGAAGCTTTCTTT.

Here the CDR3 reads CASSQEVLHEQFF. As DNA, the CDR3 is TGTGCCAGCAGCCAAGAGGTACTCCATGAGCAGTTCTTC. The chain is built from TRBV14 and TRBJ2-1; no clear D. In germline, CDR1 is SGHDN, CDR2 FVKESK. CDR3 size: 13 residues. Trimming stripped 0 bases from V and 8 bases from J, with 8 bases between.

The V gene is TRBV5-4, the J gene TRBJ2-2; D uncertain. The CDR3 loop spans 14 amino acids. CDR1 and CDR2 (germline): SGHNT, YYREEE (reference sequence). The ends were cut back, 0 bases at V and 7 bases at J, with 10 bases in the middle. The CDR3 here is CASSLGQQSGELFF. The CDR3 DNA reads as TGTGCCAGCAGCTTGGGACAACAAAGCGGGGAGCTGTTTTTT.